These 2 T cell receptor beta chains share one sample of origin, sequenced in a study of blood T cell repertoires in COVID-19. The repertoire was sequenced with immunoSEQ multiplex PCR; TCRdb's copy has only in-frame clones and lacks some. This sample has roughly 670,000 clones; around 90% occur once, and the top ten carry more than 0.25%. The sample comprised peripheral blood. The source is a woman between 18 and 29 years old with acute or convalescent COVID-19.

The chain has TRBV29-1 and TRBJ2-1; D is unresolved. The CDR3 spans 13 residues. CDR1 is SQVTM and CDR2 is ANQGSEA in the germline V gene. Trimming stripped 0 bases from V and 8 bases from J, with 11 bases between. The CDR3 DNA reads as TGCAGCGTTGAAGATTCGGGTGTCGATGAGCAGTTCTTC. Amino acid sequence: CSVEDSGVDEQFF.

J is TRBJ1-2 and V is TRBV9, with 12 bases fitting TRBD1. V was clipped by 3 bases and J by 2 bases; unmatched bases: 5. The germline V gene encodes CDR1 SGDLS and CDR2 YYNGEE. The CDR3 runs 16 residues. The CDR3 region has the DNA TGTGCCAGCAGCGAGGGACAGGGGGCTACGAACTATGGCTACACCTTC. Amino acid sequence: CASSEGQGATNYGYTF.